This TCR beta chain is from a study of OX40 agonist ivuxolimab in advanced cancers. Broadly, across the study: Ivuxolimab was an agonistic, fully human IgG2 monoclonal antibody directed against OX40 (CD134), a costimulatory receptor. Intravenous ivuxolimab was administered to patients every 2 weeks at six dose levels: 0.01, 0.1, 0.3, 1.5, 3 and 10 mg/kg. Of the approximately 54 patients in dose escalation, about 20 had hepatocellular carcinoma, some 15 had melanoma, 9 had renal cell carcinoma and 9 had head and neck cancer. A male proportion of roughly 80% and a mean age of 60 years, ranging from about 23 to 90, were recorded for the dose-escalation cohort. Patients were allowed to have had prior anti-PD-1, anti-PD-L1 or anti-CTLA-4 therapy, and 40% to 45% of the dose-escalation patients had previously received checkpoint inhibitors. Partial responses occurred in three dose-escalation patients, of whom one had hepatocellular carcinoma and two had cutaneous melanoma. Peripheral TCRbeta sequencing was intended to test whether TCR sequence diversity was altered and clonal T-cell expansion was caused by ivuxolimab. The monotherapy dose-escalation portion (N of about 52 patients) of the phase I ivuxolimab trial is reported in the paper.

The CDR3 measures 13 amino acids from cysteine to phenylalanine. Just CDR3 DNA is preserved here, 39 bases in frame from base 1. Taken from the germline V gene (reference sequence), the CDR1 and CDR2 loops are MNHEY and SMNVEV. From V the trimming removes 4 bases and from J it removes 8 bases, while the gene matches leave 5 bases of the junction unaccounted for. Genomic DNA was isolated from the sorted cells so that the TCRbeta CDR3 region could be sequenced. The immunoSEQ Assay was used to sequence the TCRbeta CDR3 regions. TCRdb limited this immuneACCESS table to in-frame rearrangements with V and J called. A share of clones is missing; checked studies link under half to unresolved V genes, and the rest is unexplained. The sample yields 75,000 to 95,000 clones; around 92% were counted once. The ten largest clones capture around 0.54% of the sample. In the case of this clone: What antigen it recognizes has not been identified. One base away there is no much larger clone; base qualities are not given.

The trial excluded patients who had a history of autoimmune disease or were on systemic immunosuppression. Peripheral blood for TCR sequencing was collected from all dose cohorts at baseline, on cycle 4 day 1, and on cycle 7 day 1. The samples were drawn from a first-in-human, open-label, multicenter phase I dose-escalation trial of ivuxolimab. Adults with locally advanced or metastatic melanoma, renal cell, hepatocellular, or head and neck squamous cell carcinoma were enrolled in the trial. CD4+ and CD8+ T cells were sorted separately from peripheral blood before TCR sequencing. Overall study results and their limits: After ivuxolimab, expanded clones were on average more numerous among CD8+ T cells than among CD4+ T cells. Partial responders in the 0.1-3.0 mg/kg groups had among the lowest normalized peripheral clonal expansion, especially among CD8+ T cells. Low levels of normalized T-cell clonal expansion were also seen in some patients who did not respond. The antigen specificity of the clonally expanded peripheral T cells was not determined. Clonal expansion of both CD4+ and CD8+ blood T cells was observed from baseline to week 6 at doses 0.1 to 3.0 mg/kg.

The sequence derives from an adult with an advanced solid tumor such as melanoma, head and neck, liver or kidney cancer. This material consisted of CD4+ or CD8+ T cells sorted from blood, taken in a trial of the OX40 agonist ivuxolimab. Here the chain combines TRBV27 and TRBJ1-2, with 9 middle bases fitting TRBD1. The CDR3 here reads CASSSRDRDGYTF. The nucleotide sequence reads TGTGCCAGCAGTTCCCGGGACAGGGACGGCTACACCTTC.